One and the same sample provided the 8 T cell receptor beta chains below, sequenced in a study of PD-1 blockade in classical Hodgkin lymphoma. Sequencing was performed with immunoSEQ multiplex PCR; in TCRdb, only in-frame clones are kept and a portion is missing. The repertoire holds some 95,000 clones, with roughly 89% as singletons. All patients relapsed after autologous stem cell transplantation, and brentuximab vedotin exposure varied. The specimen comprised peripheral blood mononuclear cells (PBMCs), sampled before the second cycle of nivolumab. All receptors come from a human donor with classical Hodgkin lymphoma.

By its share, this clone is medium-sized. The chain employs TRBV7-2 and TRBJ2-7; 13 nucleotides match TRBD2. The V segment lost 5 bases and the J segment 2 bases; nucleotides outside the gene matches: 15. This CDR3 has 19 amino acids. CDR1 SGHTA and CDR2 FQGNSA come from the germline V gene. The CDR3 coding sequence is TGTGCCAGCAGCCTGCGGGAGGGACTAGCGGGGACCGCGACCTACGAGCAGTACTTC. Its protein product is CASSLREGLAGTATYEQYF. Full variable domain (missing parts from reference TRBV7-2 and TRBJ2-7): GAGVSQSPSNKVTEKGKDVELRCDPISGHTALYWYRQSLGQGLEFLIYFQGNSAPDKSGLPSDRFSAERTGGSVSTLTIQRTQQEDSAVYLCASSLREGLAGTATYEQYFGPGTRLTVT.

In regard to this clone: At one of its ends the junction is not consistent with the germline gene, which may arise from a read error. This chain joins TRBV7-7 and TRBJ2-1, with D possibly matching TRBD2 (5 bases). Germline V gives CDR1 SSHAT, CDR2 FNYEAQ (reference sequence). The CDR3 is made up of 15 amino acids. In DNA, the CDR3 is TGTGCTAGCAGCCAGAGAAGCGGTGAACGGAATGAGCAGTTCTTC. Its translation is CASSQRSGERNEQFF.

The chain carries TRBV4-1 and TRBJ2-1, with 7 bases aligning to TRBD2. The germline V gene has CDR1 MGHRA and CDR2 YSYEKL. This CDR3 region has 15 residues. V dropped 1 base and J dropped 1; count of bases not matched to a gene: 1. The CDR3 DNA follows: TGCGCCAGCAGCCAAGCGGGACTATCCTACAATGAGCAGTTCTTC. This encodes CASSQAGLSYNEQFF.

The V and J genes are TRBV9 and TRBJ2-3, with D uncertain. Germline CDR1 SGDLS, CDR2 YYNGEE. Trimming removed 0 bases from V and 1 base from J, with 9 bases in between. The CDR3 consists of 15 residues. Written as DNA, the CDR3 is TGTGCCAGCAGCGTAGACGGGTATCGCACAGATACGCAGTATTTT. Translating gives CASSVDGYRTDTQYF.

The CDR3 sequence: CASSEAGSGYSGANVLTF. The CDR3 nucleotides are TGTGCCAGCAGTGAGGCAGGCAGCGGGTACTCTGGGGCCAACGTCCTGACTTTC. The chain uses TRBV25-1 and TRBJ2-6; a possible D gene is TRBD2 (6 bases). The CDR3 extends over 18 amino acids. V was pared by 3 bases and J by 0 bases, with 15 bases between. CDR1 is MGHDK and CDR2 is SYGVNS in the germline V gene.

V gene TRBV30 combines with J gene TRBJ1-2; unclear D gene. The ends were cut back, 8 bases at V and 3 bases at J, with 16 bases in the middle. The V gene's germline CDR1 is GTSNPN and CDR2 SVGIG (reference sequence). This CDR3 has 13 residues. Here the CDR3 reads CAHRGERYYGYTF. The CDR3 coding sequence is TGTGCCCATCGCGGGGAACGGTACTATGGCTACACCTTC.

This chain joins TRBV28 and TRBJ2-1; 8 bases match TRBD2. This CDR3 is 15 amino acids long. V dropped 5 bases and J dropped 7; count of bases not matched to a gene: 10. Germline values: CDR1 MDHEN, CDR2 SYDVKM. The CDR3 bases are TGTGCCAGCAGTCCCGAGCGGGAGTCGTGGAATGAGCAGTTCTTC. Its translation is CASSPERESWNEQFF.

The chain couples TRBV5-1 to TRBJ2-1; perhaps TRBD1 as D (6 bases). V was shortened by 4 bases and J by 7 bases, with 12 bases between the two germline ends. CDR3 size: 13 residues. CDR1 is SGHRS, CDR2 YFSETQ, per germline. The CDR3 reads CASSRGQPNEQFF. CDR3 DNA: TGCGCCAGCAGCAGAGGACAGCCTAATGAGCAGTTCTTC.